This entry lists 14 T cell receptor beta chains sequenced from one sample in a study of CXCR3-negative and CXCR3-positive naive CD8 T cells (dated by TCRdb to the late 2010s). Sequencing relied on a NextSeq 550. The Human TCR Profiling Kit (MiLaboratory) was used to prepare UMI-labeled 5' RACE TRB cDNA libraries. The reads, reprocessed by TCRdb, yield one row per CDR3 protein sequence and no DNA. In this sample's table one finds fewer than 80,000 distinct CDR3 sequences. Jointly, the top ten make up 4.3% of the sample. The source material was naive CXCR3- CD8+ T cells from blood. The label giving this sample's cell subset or site can be read as: CD45RO-CCR7+CD27+CD95- naive CD8+ T cells lacking CXCR3 (TNR3-). These receptors all stem from a human donor in good health. Some clones in this sample may be carry-over from other donors' samples.

The rearrangement uses TRBV6-5 and TRBJ2-5; as DNA is missing, the TRBD2 call by TCRdb cannot be tested. Germline V gene lookup returns CDR1 MNHEY and CDR2 SVGAGI. The CDR3 is 17 residues long. The CDR3 spells CASSYGVAGRPQETQYF.

This chain uses TRBV7-9 with TRBJ1-2. Germline assignment: CDR1 SEHNR and CDR2 FQNEAQ (reference sequence). The CDR3 runs 12 residues. CDR3 loop: CASSLEGGGYTF.

The V and J genes are TRBV6-6 and TRBJ1-2; lacking DNA, the TRBD1 call made by TCRdb goes unchecked. The CDR3 sequence is 16 residues long. Germline CDR1 is MNHNY and CDR2 is SVGAGI (reference sequence). CDR3 protein: CASSSTGRATDYGYTF.

CDR3: CSARDSGMYGYTF. The chain uses TRBV20-1 and TRBJ1-2. CDR1 and CDR2 (germline): DFQATT, SNEGSKA (reference sequence). This CDR3 has 13 residues.

This sequence joins TRBV3-1 and TRBJ2-1; TCRdb designates TRBD2, a call that cannot be tested without DNA. Germline V gene lookup returns CDR1 LGHDT and CDR2 YNNKEL (reference sequence). This CDR3 contains 15 residues. The CDR3 spells CASSQVTSGSNEQFF.

This sequence joins TRBV29-1 and TRBJ2-7; TCRdb reports TRBD2, a call that lacks DNA to check it against. This CDR3 is 17 amino acids long. Germline V CDR1 and CDR2: SQVTM, ANQGSEA. This chain's CDR3 is CSVEIHQGRQTFGEQYF.

The chain recombines TRBV12-3 or TRBV12-4 with TRBJ1-2; checking the TCRdb D call of TRBD1 is not possible without DNA. This CDR3 contains 16 residues. CDR3 sequence: CASSHPSGQALSGYTF.

This chain joins TRBV4-2 and TRBJ2-7; the TRBD1 assignment by TCRdb is unverifiable without DNA. Germline V gene data show CDR1 as LGHNA and CDR2 as YNFKEQ. CDR3 length: 16 amino acids. The CDR3 region is CASSQPPGQGAYEQYF.

This sequence joins TRBV29-1 and TRBJ1-3. CDR3 length equals 14 residues. Germline loops: CDR1 SQVTM, CDR2 ANQGSEA. The CDR3 region is CSASSEEAGNTIYF. Together with reference TRBV29-1 and TRBJ1-3, the CDR3 gives the full variable domain: SAVISQKPSRDICQRGTSLTIQCQVDSQVTMMFWYRQQPGQSLTLIATANQGSEATYESGFVIDKFPISRPNLTFSTLTVSNMSPEDSSIYLCSASSEEAGNTIYFGEGSWLTVV.

The genes are TRBV27 and TRBJ2-1; TCRdb picks TRBD2, but there is no DNA to check that call. The germline CDR1 and CDR2 sequences are MNHEY and SMNVEV (reference sequence). The CDR3 is 18 amino acids. The CDR3 sequence: CASSPEAGLAASYNEQFF.

The V gene is TRBV14, the J gene TRBJ2-1; the D gene TCRdb calls, TRBD2, cannot be checked with no DNA. The CDR3 is made up of 12 amino acids. Germline CDR1 SGHDN, CDR2 FVKESK. CDR3 residues: CASSRGRDEQFF.

The chain employs TRBV29-1 and TRBJ2-7. The CDR3 is 13 amino acids. The germline gives CDR1 SQVTM, CDR2 ANQGSEA. The CDR3 loop is CSVVRQGSYEQYF.

The chain has TRBV3-1 and TRBJ1-4; TCRdb's assignment of TRBD1 cannot be checked, as there is no DNA. Germline assignment: CDR1 LGHDT and CDR2 YNNKEL (reference sequence). This CDR3 region has 13 residues. The CDR3 is CASSGTGDEKLFF. Together with reference TRBV3-1 and TRBJ1-4, the CDR3 gives the full variable domain: DTAVSQTPKYLVTQMGNDKSIKCEQNLGHDTMYWYKQDSKKFLKIMFSYNNKELIINETVPNRFSPKSPDKAHLNLHINSLELGDSAVYFCASSGTGDEKLFFGSGTQLSVL.

This chain connects TRBV25-1 to TRBJ2-1; TCRdb names TRBD1, which stays unverified in the absence of DNA. Per germline, CDR1 MGHDK and CDR2 SYGVNS. This CDR3 comprises 15 residues. CDR3 sequence reads: CASSETGGTYNEQFF.